What follows are 12 T cell receptor beta chains derived from one specimen sequenced in a study of beta chain features in type 1 diabetes. The study reverse transcribed the entire isolated RNA, so it sequenced expressed TCRB transcripts. Sequencing used immunoSEQ multiplex PCR; TCRdb keeps in-frame clones, though not all of them. The repertoire has about 340,000 clones, about 13% of them found once; the top ten carry 0.015%. The antigens for these receptors are not known. Study-level findings and limits: Within each of all four CD4+ subsets, Type 1 diabetes patients had TCRB CDR3s that were moderately but significantly shorter.

The specimen was naive CD4+ T cells from blood. The receptors derive from a woman between 18 and 29 years old with type 1 diabetes.

The chain uses TRBV7-3 and TRBJ2-3, with unresolved D. The V gene lost 5 bases and the J gene lost 6 bases, with 12 bases spanning the gap. The CDR3 sequence is 13 residues long. CDR1 and CDR2 from the germline V gene are SGHTA and FQGTGA. CDR3 DNA: TGTGCCAGCAGCCTCCCAAGCGAGGATACGCAGTATTTT. It codes for CASSLPSEDTQYF. Together with reference TRBV7-3 and TRBJ2-3, the CDR3 gives the full variable domain: GAGVSQTPSNKVTEKGKYVELRCDPISGHTALYWYRQSLGQGPEFLIYFQGTGAADDSGLPNDRFFAVRPEGSVSTLKIQRTERGDSAVYLCASSLPSEDTQYFGPGTRLTVL.

The gene calls are TRBV27 and TRBJ2-1; 14 nucleotides align to TRBD2. The CDR3 covers 17 residues. Germline lookup yields CDR1 MNHEY and CDR2 SMNVEV (reference sequence). J was trimmed by 6 bases and V by 5 bases; bases with no gene match: 9. The CDR3 spells CASSIRTSGRTSNEQFF. CDR3 nucleotides: TGTGCCAGCAGTATCCGGACTAGCGGGAGGACCTCCAATGAGCAGTTCTTC.

A few counts support this clone. The V call is TRBV30, the J call TRBJ1-2, with TRBD1 identical over 9 bases. The germline CDR1 and CDR2 sequences are GTSNPN and SVGIG (reference sequence). Losses at the gene ends were 4 bases for V and 0 bases for J; bases not matched to a gene: 9. The CDR3 has 16 residues. The CDR3 loop reads CAWIPGQGLANYGYTF. The CDR3 nucleotides are TGTGCCTGGATACCGGGACAGGGTCTAGCTAACTATGGCTACACCTTC.

The rearrangement links TRBV30 to TRBJ1-2; no firm D call. From germline, CDR1 is GTSNPN and CDR2 SVGIG (reference sequence). Trimming shortened V by 2 bases and J by 8 bases, and 12 bases separated the two germline ends. The CDR3 has 12 residues. In nucleotides, the CDR3 is TGTGCCTGGAGTCCAGATCTTGTGGGCTACACCTTC. Translation gives CAWSPDLVGYTF.

This clone turned up a few times. The chain combines TRBV28 with TRBJ1-5; the match to TRBD1 covers 9 bases. In germline, CDR1 is MDHEN, CDR2 SYDVKM. The CDR3 has 17 amino acids. V dropped 1 base and J dropped 2; count of bases not matched to a gene: 6. The CDR3: CASSLSTGGAGNQPQHF. CDR3 coding DNA: TGTGCCAGCAGTTTATCTACAGGGGGCGCGGGCAATCAGCCCCAGCATTTT.

This chain connects TRBV30 to TRBJ1-2; 8 nucleotides agree with TRBD1. The CDR3 sequence is 13 residues long. Germline V gives CDR1 GTSNPN, CDR2 SVGIG (reference sequence). Trimming at V came to 8 bases and at J to 6 bases, leaving 11 bases not matched to a gene. CDR3 sequence: CARTQGAGNGYTF. CDR3 sequence (DNA): TGTGCCCGTACTCAGGGGGCGGGGAATGGCTACACCTTC.

This clone has just a few counts. The J gene is TRBJ1-2, the V gene TRBV15; a possible D gene is TRBD1 (6 bases). The CDR3 runs 15 residues. Germline V gene lookup returns CDR1 LNHNV and CDR2 YYDKDF (reference sequence). The V end lost 0 bases, the J end lost 5 bases, and 13 bases lay between the germline ends. The CDR3 protein is CATSRDNRDLYGYTF. The CDR3 nucleotides are TGTGCCACCAGCAGAGATAACAGGGATCTATATGGCTACACCTTC.

The CDR3 protein is CASRPPGQGGVEAFF. CDR3 DNA: TGTGCCAGCAGACCCCCTGGACAGGGAGGCGTTGAAGCTTTCTTT. This chain uses TRBV11-3 with TRBJ1-1; 8 positions match TRBD1. J was trimmed by 7 bases and V by 6 bases; bases with no gene match: 13. CDR1 SGHNT and CDR2 YENEEA come from the germline V gene. The length of the CDR3 is 15 residues.

The genes are TRBV30 and TRBJ2-4; tentatively, D is TRBD2 (6 bases). This CDR3 has 14 residues. V was pared by 3 bases and J by 9 bases, with 18 bases between. CDR1 is GTSNPN and CDR2 is SVGIG in the germline V gene (reference sequence). Written as DNA, the CDR3 is TGTGCCTGGAGGGTAAGACTAGAAGCAGGCATTCAGTACTTC. Residues: CAWRVRLEAGIQYF.

The rearrangement uses TRBV30 and TRBJ2-3; 8 bases map to TRBD2. Trimming took 0 bases from V and 3 from J; bases not matched to a gene: 5. Germline CDR1 is GTSNPN and CDR2 is SVGIG (reference sequence). The CDR3 consists of 15 residues. CDR3 region: CAWSVRAGVTDTQYF. The CDR3 nucleotides read TGTGCCTGGAGTGTAAGAGCGGGAGTGACAGATACGCAGTATTTT. Using reference TRBV30 and TRBJ2-3 for the parts outside the CDR3, the full variable domain is SQTIHQWPATLVQPVGSPLSLECTVEGTSNPNLYWYRQAAGRGLQLLFYSVGIGQISSEVPQNLSASRPQDRQFILSSKKLLLSDSGFYLCAWSVRAGVTDTQYFGPGTRLTVL.

J is TRBJ2-4 and V is TRBV14; the D gene is possibly TRBD2 (6 bases). The germline V and J ends were trimmed by 0 bases and 0 bases, with 12 bases remaining between them. Germline CDR1 SGHDN, CDR2 FVKESK. The CDR3 has 17 residues. DNA for the CDR3: TGTGCCAGCAGCCAAGATGGGAGGTTTTCAGCCAAAAACATTCAGTACTTC. The encoded protein is CASSQDGRFSAKNIQYF.

This clone was seen only a few times. The rearrangement uses TRBV7-6 and TRBJ2-4, with 10 nucleotides matching TRBD1. Germline values: CDR1 SGHVS, CDR2 FNYEAQ. V shed 1 base, J shed 1 base, and the junction held 1 base outside the gene matches. CDR3 length: 16 residues. The CDR3 coding sequence is TGTGCCAGCAGCTTAGGACAGGGGGCGGCCAAAAACATTCAGTACTTC. Protein product: CASSLGQGAAKNIQYF.